This entry lists 21 T cell receptor beta chains sequenced from one sample in a study of blood T cell repertoires in COVID-19. Sequenced by immunoSEQ multiplex PCR; TCRdb stores in-frame clones only, minus some. Of over 150,000 clones in the sample, around nine tenths were seen once. Source material: peripheral blood. Receptor source: a woman in her 70s with COVID-19, enrolled during active disease.

The chain carries TRBV28 and TRBJ1-2, with TRBD1 matching over 8 bases. Germline V gene sequence: CDR1 MDHEN, CDR2 SYDVKM. The CDR3 has 13 amino acids. V was clipped by 8 bases and J by 4 bases; unmatched bases: 6. The CDR3 bases are TGTGCCAGCTTGTCACAGGGGGGCTATGGCTACACCTTC. It specifies CASLSQGGYGYTF.

This clone came up a few times. This chain connects TRBV3-1 (or the pseudogene TRBV3-2) to TRBJ2-7; 10 bases are a match to TRBD2. Losses at the gene ends were 0 bases for V and 6 bases for J; bases not matched to a gene: 5. The CDR3 is 15 amino acids. CDR1 and CDR2 (germline): LGHDT, YNNKEL (reference sequence). The CDR3 region is CASSQDLRLAGEQYF. The CDR3 coding sequence is TGTGCCAGCAGCCAAGATCTGAGACTAGCGGGCGAGCAGTACTTC.

This chain connects TRBV28 to TRBJ2-3; maybe TRBD1 (7 bases). CDR1 is MDHEN, CDR2 SYDVKM, per germline. CDR3 length: 18 amino acids. Trimming removed 3 bases at V and 1 base at J, with 20 bases between. The CDR3 bases are TGTGCCAGCAGTTTGTCAGGGGGGCGTATATACGGCACAGATACGCAGTATTTT. Its translation is CASSLSGGRIYGTDTQYF.

This clone was counted a few times. The rearrangement links TRBV6-5 to TRBJ1-4; D remains ambiguous. Trimming shortened V by 4 bases and J by 3 bases, and 9 bases separated the two germline ends. The CDR3 is 14 amino acids. The germline V gene has CDR1 MNHEY and CDR2 SVGAGI. CDR3 nucleotide sequence: TGTGCCAGCAGTTCACAGTCAGCTAATGAAAAACTGTTTTTT. Its protein product is CASSSQSANEKLFF.

V gene TRBV2 combines with J gene TRBJ2-7; 11 nucleotides agree with TRBD2. From germline, CDR1 is SNHLY and CDR2 FYNNEI. The CDR3 loop spans 14 amino acids. After removal of 4 bases from V and 4 bases from J, the junction contained 3 bases not matched to a gene. The CDR3 region has the DNA TGTGCCAGCAGTGGACTAGCGGGGCGGTACGAGCAGTACTTC. Residues: CASSGLAGRYEQYF.

As DNA, the CDR3 is TGTGCCAGCAGCCGGGACAGACACGAGCAGTACTTC. Translation: CASSRDRHEQYF. The chain recombines TRBV5-6 with TRBJ2-7; 7 bases agree with TRBD1. Looked up from germline, CDR1 is SGHDT and CDR2 is YYEEEE. The J segment lost 5 bases and the V segment lost 4 bases, leaving 3 bases of the junction unmatched. The CDR3 is 12 residues long. The full variable domain, in which reference TRBV5-6 and TRBJ2-7 provide the parts outside the CDR3, is DAGVTQSPTHLIKTRGQQVTLRCSPKSGHDTVSWYQQALGQGPQFIFQYYEEEERQRGNFPDRFSGHQFPNYSSELNVNALLLGDSALYLCASSRDRHEQYFGPGTRLTVT.

This clone was counted between two and nine times. The rearrangement joins TRBV5-8 to TRBJ1-5; unclear D gene. V lost 4 bases and J lost 4, with 3 bases in between. The germline gives CDR1 SGHTS, CDR2 YDEGEE. The CDR3 contains 11 residues. CDR3 sequence (DNA): TGTGCCAGCAGCCATAATCAGCCCCAGCATTTT. Translation gives CASSHNQPQHF.

In its sample, this clone was seen a few times. The genes are TRBV5-1 and TRBJ1-2; no reliable D call. Between the trimmed V and J ends, which lost 4 bases and 8 bases, there was a span of 15 bases. The CDR3 is 13 residues long. Germline V gene sequence: CDR1 SGHRS, CDR2 YFSETQ. The CDR3 region is CASSPGSSGGYTF. DNA for the CDR3: TGCGCCAGCAGCCCCGGGAGCTCGGGGGGCTACACCTTC. Drawing the rest from reference TRBV5-1 and TRBJ1-2, the complete variable domain is KAGVTQTPRYLIKTRGQQVTLSCSPISGHRSVSWYQQTPGQGLQFLFEYFSETQRNKGNFPGRFSGRQFSNSRSEMNVSTLELGDSALYLCASSPGSSGGYTFGSGTRLTVV.

This rearrangement joins TRBV2 to TRBJ2-6, with D maybe TRBD2 (6 bases). CDR1 and CDR2 from the germline V gene are SNHLY and FYNNEI. V lost 8 bases, J lost 2 bases, and 19 bases lay in between. CDR3 length: 17 residues. This chain's CDR3 is CASSSPGGKTGANVLTF. For the CDR3, the DNA is TGTGCCAGCTCATCCCCCGGGGGAAAAACTGGGGCCAACGTCCTGACTTTC. Drawing the rest from reference TRBV2 and TRBJ2-6, the complete variable domain is EPEVTQTPSHQVTQMGQEVILRCVPISNHLYFYWYRQILGQKVEFLVSFYNNEISEKSEIFDDQFSVERPDGSNFTLKIRSTKLEDSAMYFCASSSPGGKTGANVLTFGAGSRLTVL.

This clone was seen just once. The rearrangement uses TRBV5-1 and TRBJ2-3, with TRBD2 matching 12 bases. The CDR3 loop spans 16 amino acids. From germline, CDR1 is SGHRS and CDR2 YFSETQ. V dropped 2 bases and J dropped 5; count of bases not matched to a gene: 6. The CDR3 DNA sequence: TGCGCCAGCAGCTTTTCTAGCGGGGGGGCCGTAGATACGCAGTATTTT. Translation: CASSFSSGGAVDTQYF.

This clone appeared a single time. The chain links TRBV7-2 to TRBJ1-3; D is perhaps TRBD1 (5 bases). The V gene lost 5 bases and the J gene lost 1 base, with 12 bases spanning the gap. The CDR3 is 15 residues long. Germline CDR1 SGHTA, CDR2 FQGNSA. The CDR3 here is CASSPGSGSGNTIYF. The CDR3 DNA sequence: TGTGCCAGCAGCCCAGGGTCTGGTTCTGGAAACACCATATATTTT.

In its sample, this clone was seen a few times. The chain combines TRBV19 with TRBJ1-1; D remains ambiguous. The CDR3 loop spans 14 amino acids. V was shortened by 10 bases and J by 1 base, with 16 bases between the two germline ends. Germline CDR1 and CDR2: LNHDA and SQIVND (reference sequence). The DNA for the CDR3 is TGTGCCACGAGAGGCTTTTTTAAGAACACTGAAGCTTTCTTT. As protein: CATRGFFKNTEAFF.

The CDR3 region is CASSRRGRDKLDNQPQHF. CDR3 bases: TGTGCCAGCAGTCGACGGGGGAGGGACAAGCTTGACAATCAGCCCCAGCATTTT. The V call is TRBV7-8, the J call TRBJ1-5, with TRBD1 as a possible D gene (6 bases). The CDR3 consists of 18 residues. Trimming pared 6 bases from V and 3 bases from J, leaving 24 bases between. Germline V gene lookup returns CDR1 SGHVS and CDR2 FQNEAQ.

The chain has TRBV28 and TRBJ2-7; D call uncertain. The CDR3 runs to 11 residues. Germline values: CDR1 MDHEN, CDR2 SYDVKM. Between the trimmed V and J ends, which lost 4 bases and 4 bases, there was a span of 5 bases. The CDR3 sequence: CASSSEYEQYF. DNA of the CDR3: TGTGCCAGCAGTTCTGAGTACGAGCAGTACTTC.

V gene TRBV9 combines with J gene TRBJ2-2; 10 bases are a match to TRBD2. Germline V CDR1 and CDR2: SGDLS, YYNGEE. V dropped 5 bases and J dropped 2; count of bases not matched to a gene: 6. This CDR3 spans 16 amino acids. The CDR3, as DNA: TGTGCCAGCAGTTTTAGCGGGGGGCTAAACACCGGGGAGCTGTTTTTT. Translating gives CASSFSGGLNTGELFF.

The chain carries TRBV10-1 and TRBJ2-3; D is possibly TRBD2 (5 bases). CDR3 length: 13 amino acids. Germline V gene data show CDR1 as WNHNN and CDR2 as SYGVQD (reference sequence). V lost 0 bases, J lost 9 bases, and 10 bases lay in between. The CDR3 protein is CASSESRARTQYF. As DNA, the CDR3 is TGCGCCAGCAGTGAGTCGAGGGCGAGGACGCAGTATTTT.

The J gene is TRBJ2-5, the V gene TRBV3-1 (or the pseudogene TRBV3-2), with 9 positions matching TRBD2. The CDR3 is 17 amino acids. Germline lookup yields CDR1 LGHDT and CDR2 YNNKEL (reference sequence). The junction had 7 bases not matched to a gene; V was cut back by 0 bases and J by 2 bases. The CDR3 protein is CASSQDLLAGAQETQYF. DNA of the CDR3: TGTGCCAGCAGCCAAGATTTATTAGCGGGGGCTCAAGAGACCCAGTACTTC.

This clone was observed a single time. The rearrangement uses TRBV18 and TRBJ1-3; D is undetermined. CDR3 length equals 15 residues. V shed 0 bases and J shed 1 base, with 7 bases lying between them. In germline, CDR1 is KGHSH, CDR2 LQKENI. CDR3 nucleotide sequence: TGTGCCAGCTCACCACCGAGCAGGTCTGGAAACACCATATATTTT. It codes for CASSPPSRSGNTIYF.

This rearrangement joins TRBV3-1 (or the pseudogene TRBV3-2) to TRBJ2-1, with D perhaps TRBD1 (6 bases). V shed 1 base and J shed 8 bases, with 15 bases lying between them. CDR3 length: 15 residues. The germline CDR1 and CDR2 sequences are LGHDT and YNNKEL (reference sequence). CDR3 amino acids: CASSQVGTPWDEQFF. CDR3 in DNA: TGTGCCAGCAGCCAAGTCGGGACACCCTGGGATGAGCAGTTCTTC.

The rearrangement links TRBV7-9 to TRBJ1-1; 8 bases line up with TRBD1. Germline CDR1 reads SEHNR; CDR2 reads FQNEAQ (reference sequence). This CDR3 comprises 15 residues. The trim removed 0 bases at V and 6 bases at J, leaving 6 bases unmatched. CDR3 loop: CASSLAGRGLAEAFF. The CDR3 coding sequence is TGTGCCAGCAGCTTAGCAGGCAGGGGGCTTGCTGAAGCTTTCTTT.

DNA for the CDR3: TGCGCCAGCAGCTTGGACCCAAGACAGTCCTATGGCTACACCTTC. Protein product: CASSLDPRQSYGYTF. This chain uses TRBV5-1 with TRBJ1-2; D possibly corresponds to TRBD1 (5 bases). This CDR3 has 15 amino acids. CDR1 is SGHRS, CDR2 YFSETQ, per germline. Trimming took 0 bases from V and 4 from J, leaving 13 bases between them.